What follows are 23 T cell receptor beta chains derived from one specimen sequenced in a study of T-cell memory formation after mild COVID-19 (dated by TCRdb to the early 2020s). Library method: 5' RACE. Instrument used: Illumina NovaSeq 6000. TCRdb passed the public sequencing reads through fastp at Q25 and MiXCR, retaining productive beta sequences. One record per CDR3 amino acid sequence lists the most common genes and DNA. Present in this sample are over 400,000 distinct CDR3 sequences, around a quarter of which were seen just once. Together, the top ten hold around 12% of the sample. Input material: PBMCs or a T cell subset sorted from them (not recorded which). These receptors originate from an adult woman who had mild COVID-19 (a few samples of this study predate the infection). The sample titles of this study are shuffled in the database, so cell type and time point are left out; the donor was told from shared clones.

This chain uses TRBV24-1 with TRBJ2-3; the match to TRBD1 covers 10 bases. Germline V gene data show CDR1 as KGHDR and CDR2 as SFDVKD. The CDR3 sequence is 15 residues long. V lost 6 bases, J lost 4 bases, and 6 bases stayed unmatched. CDR3 bases: TGTGCCACCAGTTCCGGGACAGGGGATGCAGATACGCAGTATTTT. It translates to CATSSGTGDADTQYF.

The J gene is TRBJ2-5, the V gene TRBV20-1; D is possibly TRBD2 (6 bases). This CDR3 is 14 amino acids long. CDR1 is DFQATT, CDR2 SNEGSKA, per germline (reference sequence). V was shortened by 4 bases and J by 2 bases, with 14 bases between the two germline ends. Written as DNA, the CDR3 is TGCAGTGCTACCGGCGGGACGAGACAAGAGACCCAGTACTTC. Protein: CSATGGTRQETQYF.

This chain links TRBV27 with TRBJ1-1; D is unclear. The germline V gene has CDR1 MNHEY and CDR2 SMNVEV (reference sequence). The CDR3 loop spans 15 amino acids. Trimming cost V 1 base and J 0 bases, with 9 bases left between them. CDR3 nucleotides: TGTGCCAGCAGTTTATTATCCGGGGTGAACACTGAAGCTTTCTTT. Translating gives CASSLLSGVNTEAFF.

This clonotype showed up many times. This chain connects TRBV12-3 or TRBV12-4 to TRBJ2-7, with 10 nucleotides matching TRBD1. The V and J ends lost 6 bases and 3 bases, in that order; junction bases with no gene match: 8. This CDR3 contains 15 residues. CDR3 loop: CASRPGTGAIYEQYF. In DNA, the CDR3 is TGTGCCAGCAGACCCGGGACAGGGGCCATCTACGAGCAGTACTTC.

This sequence joins TRBV24-1 and TRBJ2-7; D could derive from TRBD1 or TRBD2 (5 bases each). The CDR3 has 13 amino acids. Trimming removed 5 bases at V and 0 bases at J, with 7 bases between. Germline V gene sequence: CDR1 KGHDR, CDR2 SFDVKD. The CDR3 spells CATSGGDSYEQYF. For the CDR3, the DNA is TGTGCCACCAGTGGAGGGGACTCCTACGAGCAGTACTTC.

This clonotype was seen a handful of times. J is TRBJ2-1 and V is TRBV7-8, with D possibly matching TRBD2 (5 bases). The CDR3 extends over 17 amino acids. CDR1 SGHVS and CDR2 FQNEAQ come from the germline V gene. Trimming removed 5 bases from V and 0 bases from J, with 17 bases in between. The CDR3 is CASSPPGGPSSYNEQFF. CDR3 in DNA: TGTGCCAGCAGCCCCCCGGGCGGGCCTAGCTCCTACAATGAGCAGTTCTTC.

This clonotype was observed a few times. CDR3 residues: CSVAQGQTYEQYF. The CDR3 DNA reads as TGCAGCGTTGCCCAGGGACAGACCTACGAGCAGTACTTC. V is TRBV29-1 and J is TRBJ2-7; 7 bases are shared with TRBD1. Germline CDR1 is SQVTM and CDR2 is ANQGSEA. The trim removed 4 bases at V and 2 bases at J, leaving 5 bases unmatched. This CDR3 spans 13 amino acids.

This clonotype was detected a few times. J is TRBJ2-2 and V is TRBV6-1; possible D gene TRBD1, 6 bases. In germline, CDR1 is MNHNS, CDR2 SASEGT. V was shortened by 6 bases and J by 5 bases, with 19 bases between the two germline ends. The CDR3 runs 16 residues. The CDR3 region is CASSRFWQGRTGELFF. CDR3 sequence (DNA): TGTGCCAGCAGCAGATTCTGGCAGGGGCGAACCGGGGAGCTGTTTTTT.

The chain uses TRBV4-2 and TRBJ2-6; D uncertain. From germline, CDR1 is LGHNA and CDR2 YNFKEQ. V gave up 1 base and J gave up 3 bases, with 4 bases separating them. CDR3 size: 14 residues. The CDR3 DNA reads as TGTGCCAGCAGCCAAGTTGATGGGGCCAACGTCCTGACTTTC. This gives the protein CASSQVDGANVLTF.

The chain is built from TRBV4-2 and TRBJ2-3; TRBD2 aligns across 12 bases. Unmatched junction bases numbered 5, after V lost 1 base and J lost 6 bases. This CDR3 contains 16 residues. Germline V gene lookup returns CDR1 LGHNA and CDR2 YNFKEQ. The CDR3 DNA sequence: TGTGCCAGCAGCCAAGCTAGCGGGGGGGCAGGGGATACGCAGTATTTT. Its translation is CASSQASGGAGDTQYF.

This clonotype was seen more than once but under ten times. The CDR3 coding sequence is TGCAGTGCCCTACAGCTGAACACTGAAGCTTTCTTT. This sequence encodes CSALQLNTEAFF. This chain uses TRBV20-1 with TRBJ1-1; D is uncertain. This CDR3 contains 12 residues. Germline V lookup: CDR1 DFQATT, CDR2 SNEGSKA (reference sequence). Deletions cut 6 bases from V and 0 bases from J, with 8 bases between.

This clonotype came up a few times. The chain is built from TRBV7-2 and TRBJ1-2; perhaps TRBD1 as D (6 bases). The CDR3 length is 15 residues. Between the trimmed V and J ends, which lost 5 bases and 6 bases, there was a span of 19 bases. The germline V gene encodes CDR1 SGHTA and CDR2 FQGNSA. The CDR3 nucleotides are TGTGCCAGCAGCCGTCGAACAGGACAGAGGGATGGCTACACCTTC. Its protein product is CASSRRTGQRDGYTF.

Only a few counts were recorded for this clonotype. V and J are TRBV15 and TRBJ2-2, with 14 bases that match TRBD2. With 0 bases clipped from V and 0 bases from J, the junction kept 9 bases outside the gene matches. Germline V gene lookup returns CDR1 LNHNV and CDR2 YYDKDF (reference sequence). This CDR3 is 21 amino acids long. This chain's CDR3 is CATSRDLSGLAGVTNTGELFF. The CDR3 DNA sequence: TGTGCCACCAGCAGAGATCTCTCGGGACTAGCGGGGGTCACGAACACCGGGGAGCTGTTTTTT. The full variable domain, completed using reference TRBV15 and TRBJ2-2, is DAMVIQNPRYQVTQFGKPVTLSCSQTLNHNVMYWYQQKSSQAPKLLFHYYDKDFNNEADTPDNFQSRRPNTSFCFLDIRSPGLGDTAMYLCATSRDLSGLAGVTNTGELFFGEGSRLTVL.

The CDR3 bases are TGTGCCAGCAGCTCCTCCAGGACAGATTCCTACAATGAGCAGTTCTTC. It specifies CASSSSRTDSYNEQFF. The chain links TRBV6-2 or TRBV6-3 to TRBJ2-1, with D tentatively TRBD1 (6 bases). The V and J ends lost 6 bases and 1 base respectively, with 16 bases between them. Germline V gene data show CDR1 as MNHEY and CDR2 as SVGEGT. The CDR3 runs to 16 residues.

This clonotype was observed many times. The chain is built from TRBV29-1 and TRBJ1-1, with TRBD1 matching over 7 bases. The CDR3 runs 11 residues. From germline, CDR1 is SQVTM and CDR2 ANQGSEA. J gave up 4 bases and V 8 bases, and 4 bases lay outside the gene matches. CDR3 sequence (DNA): TGCAGCCCATACAGGGGCACTGAAGCTTTCTTT. Amino acid sequence: CSPYRGTEAFF. Full variable domain (remainder filled in from reference TRBV29-1 and TRBJ1-1): SAVISQKPSRDICQRGTSLTIQCQVDSQVTMMFWYRQQPGQSLTLIATANQGSEATYESGFVIDKFPISRPNLTFSTLTVSNMSPEDSSIYLCSPYRGTEAFFGQGTRLTVV.

This rearrangement joins TRBV28 to TRBJ2-2; TRBD2 matches at 13 bases. Trimming cost V 2 bases and J 0 bases; bases outside gene matches: 9. The CDR3 runs to 20 residues. The germline gives CDR1 MDHEN, CDR2 SYDVKM. In nucleotides, the CDR3 is TGTGCCAGCAGTTTAGAAGTATGGACTAGCGGGAGCCCGAACACCGGGGAGCTGTTTTTT. The encoded protein is CASSLEVWTSGSPNTGELFF. Full variable domain (remainder filled in from reference TRBV28 and TRBJ2-2): DVKVTQSSRYLVKRTGEKVFLECVQDMDHENMFWYRQDPGLGLRLIYFSYDVKMKEKGDIPEGYSVSREKKERFSLILESASTNQTSMYLCASSLEVWTSGSPNTGELFFGEGSRLTVL.

V usage is TRBV5-1 and J usage is TRBJ1-1, with D tentatively TRBD1 (5 bases). Germline CDR1 is SGHRS and CDR2 is YFSETQ. The CDR3 sequence is 15 residues long. The germline V and J ends were trimmed by 6 bases and 1 base, with 16 bases remaining between them. CDR3: CASMRAGTQNTEAFF. The CDR3 DNA sequence: TGCGCCAGCATGCGAGCCGGGACCCAGAACACTGAAGCTTTCTTT.

In this sample, this clonotype turned up once. The rearrangement uses TRBV6-2 or TRBV6-3 and TRBJ2-4; a weak D match, TRBD2 (6 bases). The CDR3 spans 17 residues. V was cut by 1 base and J by 1 base, with 14 bases left in between. Germline-derived CDR1 and CDR2 are MNHEY and SVGEGT. The CDR3 protein is CASSYFEREVAKNIQYF. In DNA form, the CDR3 reads TGTGCCAGCAGTTACTTTGAGAGGGAGGTTGCCAAAAACATTCAGTACTTC.

This clonotype has only a few counts. The chain is built from TRBV15 and TRBJ2-5; D perhaps matches TRBD1 (5 bases). V dropped 3 bases and J dropped 3 bases, with 5 bases sitting between them. The CDR3 length is 12 residues. Per the germline V gene, CDR1 is LNHNV and CDR2 is YYDKDF (reference sequence). The CDR3 loop is CATSRDKETQYF. Here the CDR3 DNA reads TGTGCCACCAGCAGGGACAAAGAGACCCAGTACTTC.

The rearrangement uses TRBV25-1 and TRBJ1-2, with D uncertain. There are 12 residues in the CDR3. Germline V CDR1 and CDR2: MGHDK, SYGVNS. V was cut by 6 bases and J by 8 bases, with 13 bases left in between. CDR3 DNA sequence: TGTGCCAGCAGCGAAAGGTGGGAGGGCTACACCTTC. Translation: CASSERWEGYTF.

The chain has TRBV9 and TRBJ2-3, with D perhaps given as TRBD1 or TRBD2 (5 bases each). CDR3 length: 17 residues. Trimming cost V 3 bases and J 0 bases, with 17 bases left between them. CDR1 SGDLS and CDR2 YYNGEE come from the germline V gene. The CDR3 here is CASSGGTASPSTDTQYF. The CDR3 DNA sequence: TGTGCCAGCAGCGGTGGGACCGCCTCCCCCAGCACAGATACGCAGTATTTT.

The V call is TRBV27, the J call TRBJ2-7; D not certain. The V end lost 6 bases, the J end lost 3 bases, and 21 bases lay between the germline ends. The CDR3 length is 16 residues. Germline values: CDR1 MNHEY, CDR2 SMNVEV (reference sequence). For the CDR3, the DNA is TGTGCCAGCAGCCCGGACGAGACTGGTTGGGACTACGAGCAGTACTTC. It is translated as CASSPDETGWDYEQYF.

The chain links TRBV11-2 to TRBJ2-7; 7 nucleotides align to TRBD1. Per the germline V gene, CDR1 is SGHAT and CDR2 is FQNNGV. The CDR3 has 14 residues. V trimming: 7 bases; J trimming: 3 bases; junction bases outside the gene matches: 9. The CDR3 DNA reads TGTGCCAGCACCCCCGGGACAGTGGTCTACGAGCAGTACTTC. As protein: CASTPGTVVYEQYF.